This T cell receptor beta chain was retrieved from a study of identical twins. The germline V gene encodes CDR1 SGHNT and CDR2 YENEEA. CDR3 length: 15 residues. Trimming took 6 bases from V and 6 from J, leaving 19 bases between them. TCRdb analysed the 5' RACE reads with MiXCR anew, one entry per CDR3 protein. This table has roughly 290,000 distinct CDR3 sequences, about 8.1% appearing once. A note on this clonotype: A much larger clone differs by one base, so this may be a read error. The CDR3 ends on some other residue instead of the conserved phenylalanine or tryptophan, so this is likely a read error.

These data also formed part of another study, on yellow fever vaccine responses in identical twins.

The clonotype originates from a woman between 18 and 29 years old in good health. The sample was memory (CD45RO+) T cells sorted from blood. V is TRBV11-3 and J is TRBJ2-3, with a weak D call TRBD2 (6 bases). The CDR3 DNA is TGTGCCAGCAGGTTTTCGGGGGTAGACGGGGATACGCAGTATTCT. This gives the protein CASRFSGVDGDTQYS.